One and the same sample provided the 24 T cell receptor beta chains below, sequenced in a study of blood T cell repertoires in COVID-19. TCRdb keeps only in-frame clones here, not all; method: immunoSEQ multiplex PCR. The sample lists roughly 140,000 clones; 80% to 90% were seen once. Sequenced sample: peripheral blood. All receptors derive from a middle-aged woman with acute or convalescent COVID-19.

The chain combines TRBV28 with TRBJ2-5; 10 nucleotides line up with TRBD2. Germline V gives CDR1 MDHEN, CDR2 SYDVKM. The CDR3 extends over 19 amino acids. The junction had 14 bases not matched to a gene; V was cut back by 4 bases and J by 0 bases. The CDR3 DNA follows: TGTGCCAGCAGTTCCACCTTCTCCCCGACTAGCGGGTACCAAGAGACCCAGTACTTC. This sequence encodes CASSSTFSPTSGYQETQYF.

The chain links TRBV30 to TRBJ2-1; D is perhaps TRBD2 (6 bases). The V end lost 3 bases, the J end lost 4 bases, and 10 bases lay between the germline ends. The CDR3 has 13 amino acids. From germline, CDR1 is GTSNPN and CDR2 SVGIG (reference sequence). The CDR3 is CAWSSGVYNEQFF. The CDR3 bases are TGTGCCTGGAGCTCGGGGGTATACAATGAGCAGTTCTTC.

This rearrangement joins TRBV18 to TRBJ1-2, with TRBD1 matching 10 bases. CDR3 length: 14 amino acids. The germline V gene has CDR1 KGHSH and CDR2 LQKENI. The V and J ends lost 6 bases and 5 bases, in that order; junction bases with no gene match: 6. The CDR3, as DNA: TGTGCCAGCTCGCCCGGGACAGGGGAGTATGGCTACACCTTC. Amino acid sequence: CASSPGTGEYGYTF.

This rearrangement joins TRBV2 to TRBJ1-2; D possibly corresponds to TRBD1 (6 bases). This CDR3 has 13 amino acids. Trimming shortened V by 5 bases and J by 6 bases, and 13 bases separated the two germline ends. Germline V gives CDR1 SNHLY, CDR2 FYNNEI. The CDR3: CASSQDRHDGYTF. CDR3 in DNA: TGTGCCAGCAGTCAAGACAGGCACGATGGCTACACCTTC.

The V and J genes are TRBV3-1 (or the pseudogene TRBV3-2) and TRBJ2-7, with 11 bases fitting TRBD1. Germline-derived CDR1 and CDR2 are LGHDT and YNNKEL (reference sequence). The CDR3 length is 15 residues. The V gene end was trimmed by 1 base and the J gene end by 5 bases; junction bases not matched to a gene: 4. The CDR3 DNA is TGTGCCAGCAGCCAAGGCGGGGACAGGGGGAACGAGCAGTACTTC. This translates into CASSQGGDRGNEQYF.

The chain uses TRBV18 and TRBJ2-3; weak D call: TRBD2 (5 bases). Germline assignment: CDR1 KGHSH and CDR2 LQKENI. Trimming took off 0 bases at V and 0 bases at J, with 10 bases between the two ends. The CDR3 totals 16 residues. The chain's CDR3 is CASSPPRSGSTDTQYF. Written as DNA, the CDR3 is TGTGCCAGCTCACCACCACGGAGCGGAAGCACAGATACGCAGTATTTT.

This clone appeared once. V is TRBV5-1 and J is TRBJ1-1; 7 positions match TRBD1. The CDR3 covers 13 residues. V was pared by 3 bases and J by 2 bases, with 1 base of the junction left unmatched. Looked up from germline, CDR1 is SGHRS and CDR2 is YFSETQ. CDR3 nucleotide sequence: TGCGCCAGCAGCTGGGACAGTAACACTGAAGCTTTCTTT. Its translation is CASSWDSNTEAFF.

The chain employs TRBV9 and TRBJ2-5; D may be TRBD2 (6 bases). The V gene's germline CDR1 is SGDLS and CDR2 YYNGEE. This CDR3 contains 14 residues. The V end was cut by 0 bases, the J end by 5 bases, with 11 bases between. This CDR3 reads CASSVGLVGETQYF. The CDR3 nucleotides are TGTGCCAGCAGCGTAGGACTAGTTGGGGAGACCCAGTACTTC.

The chain uses TRBV7-9 and TRBJ1-2, with 7 nucleotides matching TRBD1. After removal of 10 bases from V and 4 bases from J, the junction contained 9 bases not matched to a gene. CDR3 length: 13 residues. Germline V gives CDR1 SEHNR, CDR2 FQNEAQ (reference sequence). The CDR3 coding sequence is TGTGCCATGGACGAGGGGGCGATCTATGGCTACACCTTC. Its translation is CAMDEGAIYGYTF.

The chain is built from TRBV9 and TRBJ1-3, with 7 bases lining up with TRBD1. The CDR3 covers 17 residues. With 3 bases clipped from V and 6 bases from J, the junction kept 15 bases outside the gene matches. Per germline, CDR1 SGDLS and CDR2 YYNGEE. The CDR3 reads CASSAFLTRTGKNTIYF. For the CDR3, the DNA is TGTGCCAGCAGCGCGTTCCTTACCAGGACAGGAAAAAACACCATATATTTT.

The chain joins TRBV7-8 to TRBJ2-1; TRBD1 matches at 8 bases. Looked up from germline, CDR1 is SGHVS and CDR2 is FQNEAQ. V lost 5 bases, J lost 2 bases, and 14 bases stayed unmatched. This CDR3 has 18 residues. The CDR3 loop is CASSPPPLDRATYNEQFF. The CDR3 DNA sequence: TGTGCCAGCAGCCCGCCGCCCTTGGACAGGGCCACCTACAATGAGCAGTTCTTC.

The genes are TRBV28 and TRBJ1-1; 8 bases align to TRBD1. This CDR3 spans 16 amino acids. The V segment lost 6 bases and the J segment 0 bases; nucleotides outside the gene matches: 9. Per germline, CDR1 MDHEN and CDR2 SYDVKM. CDR3 sequence (DNA): TGTGCCAGCAGACTGCGAAGGACAGGGCTGAACACTGAAGCTTTCTTT. This codes for CASRLRRTGLNTEAFF.

V usage is TRBV7-2 and J usage is TRBJ2-3; possibly TRBD1 for D (5 bases). The CDR3 covers 17 residues. Per the germline V gene, CDR1 is SGHTA and CDR2 is FQGNSA. With 0 bases removed from V and 2 bases from J, the gap between germline ends came to 15 bases. In DNA, the CDR3 is TGTGCCAGCAGCTTAGCGTTAGGGGCCCTGTTCACAGATACGCAGTATTTT. This encodes CASSLALGALFTDTQYF.

J is TRBJ2-1 and V is TRBV4-3; 10 bases are shared with TRBD2. Germline V gene sequence: CDR1 LGHNA, CDR2 YSLEER. With V trimmed by 3 bases and J by 2 bases, 1 base remained unmatched. This CDR3 is built from 15 residues. The CDR3 protein is CASSHGLAAYNEQFF. Written as DNA, the CDR3 is TGCGCCAGCAGCCACGGACTAGCGGCCTACAATGAGCAGTTCTTC.

The chain uses TRBV7-8 and TRBJ2-7; D is possibly TRBD2 (7 bases). The CDR3 consists of 13 residues. Between the trimmed V and J ends, which lost 8 bases and 2 bases, there was a span of 13 bases. The germline V gene encodes CDR1 SGHVS and CDR2 FQNEAQ. CDR3: CASGEGTTYEQYF. In DNA, the CDR3 is TGTGCCAGCGGGGAGGGGACAACCTACGAGCAGTACTTC.

V gene TRBV19 combines with J gene TRBJ2-1; 10 nucleotides agree with TRBD2. CDR1 and CDR2 (germline): LNHDA, SQIVND (reference sequence). The trim removed 7 bases at V and 0 bases at J, leaving 12 bases unmatched. This CDR3 contains 18 residues. The CDR3 DNA follows: TGTGCCAGTATAGGGACTAGCGCCGATATAAGCTCCTACAATGAGCAGTTCTTC. Amino acids: CASIGTSADISSYNEQFF.

The chain links TRBV10-3 to TRBJ2-7; TRBD2 might be the D (5 bases). The V gene's germline CDR1 is ENHRY and CDR2 SYGVKD. The CDR3 spans 12 residues. The germline V and J ends were trimmed by 11 bases and 0 bases, with 11 bases remaining between them. The CDR3 reads CASAGVSYEQYF. The CDR3, as DNA: TGTGCCTCCGCCGGGGTCTCCTACGAGCAGTACTTC.

The CDR3 nucleotides are TGTGCCAGCAGTGACTCCGGGACAGGGGGCTACACTGAAGCTTTCTTT. This sequence encodes CASSDSGTGGYTEAFF. The chain uses TRBV2 and TRBJ1-1; TRBD1 matches 12 bases. The V segment lost 3 bases and the J segment 3 bases; nucleotides outside the gene matches: 5. Germline lookup yields CDR1 SNHLY and CDR2 FYNNEI. The CDR3 length is 16 residues. Combining the CDR3 with reference TRBV2 and TRBJ1-1 gives the whole variable domain EPEVTQTPSHQVTQMGQEVILRCVPISNHLYFYWYRQILGQKVEFLVSFYNNEISEKSEIFDDQFSVERPDGSNFTLKIRSTKLEDSAMYFCASSDSGTGGYTEAFFGQGTRLTVV.

The chain is built from TRBV3-1 (or the pseudogene TRBV3-2) and TRBJ1-2, with 7 bases lining up with TRBD1. CDR3 size: 15 residues. Germline CDR1 and CDR2: LGHDT and YNNKEL (reference sequence). The trim removed 0 bases at V and 7 bases at J, leaving 8 bases unmatched. The CDR3 DNA sequence: TGTGCCAGCAGCCAAGAACTGACAGGGTTCGGTGGCTACACCTTC. Protein product: CASSQELTGFGGYTF.

This clone has a count of ten or more. CDR3 sequence: CASSLHSDAYNEQFF. The DNA of the CDR3 is TGTGCCAGTAGTCTCCATAGCGACGCCTACAATGAGCAGTTCTTC. The chain joins TRBV19 to TRBJ2-1; D is possibly TRBD2 (5 bases). Trimming stripped 5 bases from V and 2 bases from J, with 13 bases between. In germline, CDR1 is LNHDA, CDR2 SQIVND (reference sequence). The length of the CDR3 is 15 residues.

This chain joins TRBV19 and TRBJ1-5, with D unresolved. V was shortened by 6 bases and J by 0 bases, with 15 bases between the two germline ends. This CDR3 has 16 residues. Germline values: CDR1 LNHDA, CDR2 SQIVND (reference sequence). In DNA, the CDR3 is TGTGCCAGTAGAGTGCATGACGGGAGTAGCAATCAGCCCCAGCATTTT. Protein sequence: CASRVHDGSSNQPQHF.

The rearrangement uses TRBV4-3 and TRBJ2-7; 9 positions match TRBD2. The CDR3 sequence is 16 residues long. In germline, CDR1 is LGHNA, CDR2 YSLEER. J lost 2 bases, V lost 1 base, and 6 bases had no gene match. The CDR3 region has the DNA TGCGCCAGCAGCCAAGGGCCTAGCGGGGAGACCTACGAGCAGTACTTC. This translates into CASSQGPSGETYEQYF.

The rearrangement joins TRBV24-1 to TRBJ2-3; weak D call: TRBD2 (7 bases). V lost 0 bases to trimming and J lost 2 bases, with 11 bases between them. The CDR3 loop spans 16 amino acids. The germline V gene encodes CDR1 KGHDR and CDR2 SFDVKD. The CDR3, as DNA: TGTGCCACCAGTGATTTGAGGGGGGGGTCCACAGATACGCAGTATTTT. Translating gives CATSDLRGGSTDTQYF.

The chain couples TRBV5-5 to TRBJ2-1; 12 bases match TRBD1. There are 16 residues in the CDR3. With 5 bases clipped from V and 8 bases from J, the junction kept 11 bases outside the gene matches. Germline lookup yields CDR1 SGHKS and CDR2 YYEKEE (reference sequence). The CDR3 region has the DNA TGTGCCAGCAGTTGGACCGGGACAGGGGGCATCGATGAGCAGTTCTTC. Its translation: CASSWTGTGGIDEQFF. Using reference TRBV5-5 and TRBJ2-1 for the parts outside the CDR3, the full variable domain is DAGVTQSPTHLIKTRGQQVTLRCSPISGHKSVSWYQQVLGQGPQFIFQYYEKEERGRGNFPDRFSARQFPNYSSELNVNALLLGDSALYLCASSWTGTGGIDEQFFGPGTRLTVL.